This T cell receptor beta chain derives from a study of T cell repertoires in cytomegalovirus infection. Study observations and caveats: Cumulated frequencies of public TCR beta families served to identify carriers of CMV plus the relevant HLA.

TCRdb passed the reads through MiXCR, listing each CDR3 protein once. The data hold hundreds of thousands of distinct CDR3 sequences, with around 35% observed a single time. Germline V gene lookup returns CDR1 SGDLS and CDR2 YYNGEE. The ends were cut back, 0 bases at V and 3 bases at J, with 15 bases in the middle. This CDR3 region has 16 residues. Remarks on this clonotype: The antigen remains unidentified.

This sequence was found in a human donor in good health (CMV status not recorded). Some clones in this sample may be carry-over from other donors' samples. Specimen: cultured PBMCs, collected from culture after CMV antigen stimulation. The chain combines TRBV9 with TRBJ2-5; no clear D gene. CDR3 loop: CASSVDLLAEEETQYF. The CDR3 bases are TGTGCCAGCAGCGTAGACCTCCTGGCAGAAGAAGAGACCCAGTACTTC.